This TCR beta chain is from a study of control samples from healthy donors and cancer patients. The assay was immunoSEQ multiplex PCR, and TCRdb's table has in-frame clones only and misses some. This repertoire shows 160,000 or so clones, roughly 94% found once; its top ten account for 14%. Trimming removed 5 bases from V and 1 base from J, with 17 bases in between. The germline V gene encodes CDR1 SGHAT and CDR2 FQNNGV. This CDR3 comprises 16 residues. Material: PBMCs. The rearrangement links TRBV11-2 to TRBJ1-1, with D tentatively TRBD1 (5 bases). This clonotype was obtained from a man aged 60 to 69 with colorectal cancer. CDR3 bases: TGTGCCAGCAGCCCCCTCTCCGGGACGGGGAACACTGAAGCTTTCTTT. Residues: CASSPLSGTGNTEAFF.